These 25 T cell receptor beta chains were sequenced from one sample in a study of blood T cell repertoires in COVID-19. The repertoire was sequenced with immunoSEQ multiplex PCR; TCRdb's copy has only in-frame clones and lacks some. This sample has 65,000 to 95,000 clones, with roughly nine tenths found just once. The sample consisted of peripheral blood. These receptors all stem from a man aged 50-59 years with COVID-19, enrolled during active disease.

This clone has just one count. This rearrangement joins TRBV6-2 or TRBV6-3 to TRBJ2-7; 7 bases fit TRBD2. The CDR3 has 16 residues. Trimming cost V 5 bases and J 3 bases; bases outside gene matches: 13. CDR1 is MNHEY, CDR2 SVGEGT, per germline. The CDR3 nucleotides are TGTGCCAGCAGTGACGGGGGGACCGGCAACTTCTACGAGCAGTACTTC. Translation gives CASSDGGTGNFYEQYF.

CDR3 sequence reads: CASSGGQGGQPQHF. The CDR3 coding sequence is TGTGCCAGCAGCGGAGGACAGGGCGGTCAGCCCCAGCATTTT. V is TRBV9 and J is TRBJ1-5, with 8 bases matching TRBD1. This CDR3 comprises 14 residues. The V gene end was trimmed by 3 bases and the J gene end by 6 bases; junction bases not matched to a gene: 5. The germline CDR1 and CDR2 sequences are SGDLS and YYNGEE.

The CDR3 nucleotides read TGCGCCAGCAGCCAAGAACCTACTAGCGGGAGTAGGAACGAGCAGTACTTC. Its translation: CASSQEPTSGSRNEQYF. This rearrangement joins TRBV4-3 to TRBJ2-7, with 11 bases lining up with TRBD2. The V segment lost 0 bases and the J segment 5 bases; nucleotides outside the gene matches: 9. This CDR3 has 17 amino acids. Germline CDR1 and CDR2: LGHNA and YSLEER.

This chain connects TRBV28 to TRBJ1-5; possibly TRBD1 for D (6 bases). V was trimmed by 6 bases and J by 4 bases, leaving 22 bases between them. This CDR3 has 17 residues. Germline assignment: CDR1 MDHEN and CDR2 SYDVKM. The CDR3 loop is CASRTGQPLTTNQPQHF. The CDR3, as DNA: TGTGCCAGCAGAACTGGACAGCCCCTTACAACTAATCAGCCCCAGCATTTT. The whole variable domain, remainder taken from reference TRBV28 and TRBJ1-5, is DVKVTQSSRYLVKRTGEKVFLECVQDMDHENMFWYRQDPGLGLRLIYFSYDVKMKEKGDIPEGYSVSREKKERFSLILESASTNQTSMYLCASRTGQPLTTNQPQHFGDGTRLSIL.

DNA of the CDR3: TGTGCCCTGAGGAGGACAGGGGTTGACACCGGGGAGCTGTTTTTT. It encodes CALRRTGVDTGELFF. The chain couples TRBV6-5 to TRBJ2-2; TRBD1 aligns across 9 bases. With 11 bases clipped from V and 3 bases from J, the junction kept 10 bases outside the gene matches. The CDR3 totals 15 residues. The germline CDR1 and CDR2 sequences are MNHEY and SVGAGI.

This CDR3 reads CASSSDREVSTEAFF. The DNA of the CDR3 is TGCGCCAGCAGTTCTGACAGGGAGGTTAGCACTGAAGCTTTCTTT. The rearrangement links TRBV5-1 to TRBJ1-1; 7 bases are shared with TRBD1. Germline CDR1 and CDR2: SGHRS and YFSETQ. The CDR3 covers 15 residues. V was clipped by 5 bases and J by 4 bases; unmatched bases: 11.

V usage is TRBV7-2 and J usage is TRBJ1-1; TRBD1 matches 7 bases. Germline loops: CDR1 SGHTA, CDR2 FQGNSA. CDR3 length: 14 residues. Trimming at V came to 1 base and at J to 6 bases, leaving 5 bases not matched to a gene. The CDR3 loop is CASSLVGRGAEAFF. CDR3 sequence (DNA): TGTGCCAGCAGCTTAGTGGGCAGGGGGGCTGAAGCTTTCTTT.

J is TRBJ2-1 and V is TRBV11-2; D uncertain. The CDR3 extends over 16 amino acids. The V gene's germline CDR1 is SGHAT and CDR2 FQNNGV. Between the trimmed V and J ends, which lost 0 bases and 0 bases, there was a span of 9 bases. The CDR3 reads CASSLDGWSSYNEQFF. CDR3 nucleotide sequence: TGTGCCAGCAGCTTAGATGGATGGAGCTCCTACAATGAGCAGTTCTTC.

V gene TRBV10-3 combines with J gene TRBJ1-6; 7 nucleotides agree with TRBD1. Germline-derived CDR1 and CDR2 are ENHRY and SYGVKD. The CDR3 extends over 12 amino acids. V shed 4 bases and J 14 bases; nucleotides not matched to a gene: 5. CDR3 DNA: TGTGCCATCAGTGTGACAGGGCAGACCCTCCACTTT. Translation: CAISVTGQTLHF.

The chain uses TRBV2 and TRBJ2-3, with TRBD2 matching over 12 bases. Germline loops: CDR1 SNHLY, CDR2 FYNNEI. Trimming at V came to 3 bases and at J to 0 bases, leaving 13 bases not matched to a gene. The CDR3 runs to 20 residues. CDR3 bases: TGTGCCAGCAGTGATGGCAGACTAGCGGGAGTATCGGGAAGCACAGATACGCAGTATTTT. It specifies CASSDGRLAGVSGSTDTQYF.

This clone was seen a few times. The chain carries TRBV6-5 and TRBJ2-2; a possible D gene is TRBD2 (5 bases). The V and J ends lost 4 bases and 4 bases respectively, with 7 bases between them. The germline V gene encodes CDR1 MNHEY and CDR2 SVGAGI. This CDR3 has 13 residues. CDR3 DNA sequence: TGTGCCAGCAGTTTGGGGAGCACCGGGGAGCTGTTTTTT. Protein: CASSLGSTGELFF.

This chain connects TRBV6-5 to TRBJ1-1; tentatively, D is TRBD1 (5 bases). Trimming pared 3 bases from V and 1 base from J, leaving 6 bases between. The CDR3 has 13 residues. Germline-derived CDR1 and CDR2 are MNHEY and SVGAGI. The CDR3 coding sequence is TGTGCCAGCAGTTATGACAGGAACACTGAAGCTTTCTTT. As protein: CASSYDRNTEAFF.

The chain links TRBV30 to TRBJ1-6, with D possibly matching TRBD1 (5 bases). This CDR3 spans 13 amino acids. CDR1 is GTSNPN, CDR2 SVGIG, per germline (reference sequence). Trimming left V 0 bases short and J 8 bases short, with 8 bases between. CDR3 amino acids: CAWSVQADSPLHF. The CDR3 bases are TGTGCCTGGAGTGTACAGGCGGATTCACCCCTCCACTTT.

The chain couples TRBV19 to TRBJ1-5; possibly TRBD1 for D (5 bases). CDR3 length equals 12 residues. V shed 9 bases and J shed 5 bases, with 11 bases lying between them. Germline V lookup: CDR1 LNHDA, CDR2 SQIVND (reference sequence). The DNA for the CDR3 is TGTGCCAGCATGGGGCAGTATCAGCCCCAGCATTTT. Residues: CASMGQYQPQHF.

This chain's CDR3 is CASSQDLGEGYEQYF. For the CDR3, the DNA is TGTGCCAGCAGCCAAGATCTGGGGGAGGGGTACGAGCAGTACTTC. V is TRBV3-1 (or the pseudogene TRBV3-2) and J is TRBJ2-7; TRBD2 matches at 7 bases. CDR1 and CDR2 (germline): LGHDT, YNNKEL (reference sequence). The CDR3 totals 15 residues. Trimming took 0 bases from V and 4 from J; bases not matched to a gene: 6.

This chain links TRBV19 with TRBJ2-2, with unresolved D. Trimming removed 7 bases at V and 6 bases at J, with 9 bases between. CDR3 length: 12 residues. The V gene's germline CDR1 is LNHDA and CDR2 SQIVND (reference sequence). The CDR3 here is CASTRSAGELFF. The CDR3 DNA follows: TGTGCCAGTACTAGGAGTGCCGGGGAGCTGTTTTTT.

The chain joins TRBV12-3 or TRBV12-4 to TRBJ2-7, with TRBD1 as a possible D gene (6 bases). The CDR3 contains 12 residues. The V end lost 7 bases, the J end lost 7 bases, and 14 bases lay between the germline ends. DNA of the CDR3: TGTGCCAGCACGCAACAGGGTTGGGAGCAGTACTTC. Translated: CASTQQGWEQYF.

The CDR3 here is CASSTAGLAGGAYNEQFF. As DNA, the CDR3 is TGTGCCAGCAGCACCGCGGGACTAGCGGGAGGAGCCTACAATGAGCAGTTCTTC. This rearrangement joins TRBV28 to TRBJ2-1; the match to TRBD2 covers 15 bases. V trimming: 6 bases; J trimming: 2 bases; junction bases outside the gene matches: 8. The CDR3 runs 18 residues. Germline assignment: CDR1 MDHEN and CDR2 SYDVKM.

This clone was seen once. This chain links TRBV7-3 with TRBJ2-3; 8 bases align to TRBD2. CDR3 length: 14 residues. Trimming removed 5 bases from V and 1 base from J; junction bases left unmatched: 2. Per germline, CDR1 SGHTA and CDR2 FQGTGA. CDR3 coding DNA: TGTGCCAGCAGCACTAGCGGCGGCACAGATACGCAGTATTTT. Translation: CASSTSGGTDTQYF.

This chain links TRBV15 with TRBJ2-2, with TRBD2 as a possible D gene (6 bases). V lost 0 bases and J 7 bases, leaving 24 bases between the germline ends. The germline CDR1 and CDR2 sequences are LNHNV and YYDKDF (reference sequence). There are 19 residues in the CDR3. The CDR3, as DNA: TGTGCCACCAGCAGAGATCTGGCGGGGAAAGTGGTACACGGCGGGGAGCTGTTTTTT. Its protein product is CATSRDLAGKVVHGGELFF. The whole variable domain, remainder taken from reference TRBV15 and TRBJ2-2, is DAMVIQNPRYQVTQFGKPVTLSCSQTLNHNVMYWYQQKSSQAPKLLFHYYDKDFNNEADTPDNFQSRRPNTSFCFLDIRSPGLGDTAMYLCATSRDLAGKVVHGGELFFGEGSRLTVL.

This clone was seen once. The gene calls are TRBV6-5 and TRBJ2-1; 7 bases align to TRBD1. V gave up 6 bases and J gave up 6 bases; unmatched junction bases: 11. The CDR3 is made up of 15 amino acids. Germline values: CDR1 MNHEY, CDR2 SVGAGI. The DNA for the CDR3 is TGTGCCAGCAGGGCCGGGACAGTACACATCAATGAGCAGTTCTTC. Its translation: CASRAGTVHINEQFF.

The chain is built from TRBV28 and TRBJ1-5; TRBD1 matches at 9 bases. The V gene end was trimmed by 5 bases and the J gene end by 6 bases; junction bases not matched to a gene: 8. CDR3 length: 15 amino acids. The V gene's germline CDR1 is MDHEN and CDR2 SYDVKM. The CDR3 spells CASSPTGGVGQPQHF. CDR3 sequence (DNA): TGTGCCAGCAGTCCCACAGGGGGCGTGGGTCAGCCCCAGCATTTT.

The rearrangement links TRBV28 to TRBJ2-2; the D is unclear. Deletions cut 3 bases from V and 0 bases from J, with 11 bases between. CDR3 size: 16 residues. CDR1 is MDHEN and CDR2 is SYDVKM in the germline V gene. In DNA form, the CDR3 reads TGTGCCAGCAGTTTGATAAGCACTGCGAACACCGGGGAGCTGTTTTTT. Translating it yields CASSLISTANTGELFF.

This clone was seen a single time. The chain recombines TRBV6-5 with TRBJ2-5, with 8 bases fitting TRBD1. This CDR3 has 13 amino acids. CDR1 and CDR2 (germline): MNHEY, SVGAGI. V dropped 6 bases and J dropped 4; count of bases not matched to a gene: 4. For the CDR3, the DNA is TGTGCCAGCAGGTGGCAGGGGGCAGAGACCCAGTACTTC. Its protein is CASRWQGAETQYF.

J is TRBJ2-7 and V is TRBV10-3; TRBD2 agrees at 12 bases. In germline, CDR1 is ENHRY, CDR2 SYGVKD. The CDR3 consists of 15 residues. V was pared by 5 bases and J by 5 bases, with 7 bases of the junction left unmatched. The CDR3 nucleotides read TGTGCCATCAGTACATGGACTAGCGGGACCGACGAGCAGTACTTC. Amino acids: CAISTWTSGTDEQYF.